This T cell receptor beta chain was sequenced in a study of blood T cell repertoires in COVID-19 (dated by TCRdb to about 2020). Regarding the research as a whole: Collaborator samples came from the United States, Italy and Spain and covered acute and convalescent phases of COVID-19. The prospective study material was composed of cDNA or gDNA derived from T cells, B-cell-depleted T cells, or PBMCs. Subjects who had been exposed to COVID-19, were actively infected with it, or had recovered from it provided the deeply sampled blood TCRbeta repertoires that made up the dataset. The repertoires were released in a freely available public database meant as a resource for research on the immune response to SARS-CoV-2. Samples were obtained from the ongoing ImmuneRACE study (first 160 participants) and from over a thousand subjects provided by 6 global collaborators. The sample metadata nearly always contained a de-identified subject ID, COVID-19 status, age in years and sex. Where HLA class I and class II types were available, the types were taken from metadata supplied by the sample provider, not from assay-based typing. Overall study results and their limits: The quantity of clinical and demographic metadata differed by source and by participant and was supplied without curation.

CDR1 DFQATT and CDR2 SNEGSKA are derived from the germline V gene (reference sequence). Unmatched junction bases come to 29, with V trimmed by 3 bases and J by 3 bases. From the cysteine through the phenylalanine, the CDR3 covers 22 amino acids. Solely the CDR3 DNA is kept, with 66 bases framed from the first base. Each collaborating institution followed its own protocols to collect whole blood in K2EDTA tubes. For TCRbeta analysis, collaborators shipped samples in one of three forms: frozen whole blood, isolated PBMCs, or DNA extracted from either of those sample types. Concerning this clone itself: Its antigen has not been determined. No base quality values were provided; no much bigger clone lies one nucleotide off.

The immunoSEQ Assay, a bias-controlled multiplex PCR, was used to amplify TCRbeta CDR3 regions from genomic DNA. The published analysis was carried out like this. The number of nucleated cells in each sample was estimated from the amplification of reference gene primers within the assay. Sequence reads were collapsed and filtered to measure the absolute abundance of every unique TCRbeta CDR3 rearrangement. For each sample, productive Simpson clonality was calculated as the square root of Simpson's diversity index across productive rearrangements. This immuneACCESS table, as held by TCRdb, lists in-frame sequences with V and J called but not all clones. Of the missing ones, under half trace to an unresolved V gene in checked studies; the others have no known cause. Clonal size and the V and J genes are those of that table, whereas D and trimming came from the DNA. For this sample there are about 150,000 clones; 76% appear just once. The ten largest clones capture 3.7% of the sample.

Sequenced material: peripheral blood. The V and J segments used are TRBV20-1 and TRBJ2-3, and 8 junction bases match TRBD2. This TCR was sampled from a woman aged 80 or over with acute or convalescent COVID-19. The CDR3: CSASGLAGEPLLAAPWTDTQYF. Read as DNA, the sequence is TGCAGTGCTAGTGGGCTAGCGGGCGAGCCTCTCCTAGCTGCACCCTGGACAGATACGCAGTATTTT.